The rows below give T cell receptor beta chains drawn from one sample of a study of blood T cell repertoires in COVID-19. Clones were read by immunoSEQ multiplex PCR, and TCRdb kept only the in-frame ones, dropping some. Counted here are a few hundred thousand clones, approximately 87% occurring once; the ten biggest clones make up roughly 9.4%. Material: PBMCs or T cells enriched from blood (not recorded which). These receptor sequences come from a woman aged 45-59 years who had recovered from COVID-19. CDR3s include the opening cysteine and the closing phenylalanine or tryptophan. The D gene is left open where the match is weak. Some rows mark clone size as missing; the rest say once, few, many or name a class of expanded clone.

CAWSETFGTGTNQPQHF | TGTGCCTGGAGTGAAACTTTCGGGACAGGGACCAATCAGCCCCAGCATTTT | TRBV30 | . | TRBJ1-5 | TRBD1
CAISESGGRGRSGNTIYF | TGTGCCATCAGTGAGTCGGGGGGAAGGGGTCGTTCTGGAAACACCATATATTTT | TRBV10-3 | . | TRBJ1-3 | .
CASSPTPDRGSSPLHF | TGTGCCAGCAGCCCAACTCCGGACAGGGGGTCTTCACCCCTCCACTTT | TRBV5-4 | . | TRBJ1-6 | TRBD1
CASSLGGQARGYTF | TGTGCCAGCAGCTTAGGGGGGCAGGCCCGTGGCTACACCTTC | TRBV7-9 | . | TRBJ1-2 | .
CASSGSGGEQFF | TGTGCCAGCAGTGGCTCAGGAGGGGAGCAGTTCTTC | TRBV6-4 | . | TRBJ2-1 | .
CASSAGPSRTGGIYNSPLHF | TGTGCCAGTAGTGCGGGACCCTCTAGGACAGGGGGTATTTATAATTCACCCCTCCACTTT | TRBV19 | . | TRBJ1-6 | TRBD1
CATSDKTGNRPYEQYF | TGTGCCACCAGTGACAAAACAGGGAATCGACCCTACGAGCAGTACTTC | TRBV24-1 | . | TRBJ2-7 | .
CASRVQQEAFF | TGTGCCAGCAGAGTACAGCAAGAAGCTTTCTTT | TRBV2 | . | TRBJ1-1 | .
CASSDGFGKMNTEAFF | TGTGCCAGCAGTGACGGTTTCGGGAAGATGAACACTGAAGCTTTCTTT | TRBV2 | . | TRBJ1-1 | .
CASSLGAGETQYF | TGTGCCAGCAGTTTGGGGGCCGGGGAGACCCAGTACTTC | TRBV12-3/TRBV12-4 | . | TRBJ2-5 | .
CASIAWRGLGYGYTF | TGTGCCAGCATCGCTTGGAGGGGGCTCGGCTATGGCTACACCTTC | TRBV28 | . | TRBJ1-2 | TRBD1
CATSDQTENEQFF | TGTGCCACCAGTGACCAGACAGAGAATGAGCAGTTCTTC | TRBV24-1 | . | TRBJ2-1 | .
CASSPSTGSYEQYF | TGTGCCAGCTCACCTTCGACAGGGTCTTACGAGCAGTACTTC | TRBV18 | . | TRBJ2-7 | TRBD1
CASSETLASYEQYF | TGTGCCAGCAGCGAAACACTAGCGTCCTACGAGCAGTACTTC | TRBV2 | . | TRBJ2-7 | TRBD2
CASSRDLIRGSGEQYF | TGCGCCAGCAGCCGAGACCTAATCCGGGGTTCGGGGGAGCAGTACTTC | TRBV4-1 | once | TRBJ2-7 | .
CASRRDLTGGGYGYTF | TGTGCCAGCAGACGAGACCTAACAGGGGGAGGGTATGGCTACACCTTC | TRBV28 | . | TRBJ1-2 | TRBD1
CASGGGTDTQYF | TGTGCCAGCGGGGGGGGGACAGATACGCAGTATTTT | TRBV12-3/TRBV12-4 | . | TRBJ2-3 | TRBD2
CASSLFARTSGNTDTQYF | TGTGCCAGCAGTTTATTTGCACGGACTAGCGGGAACACAGATACGCAGTATTTT | TRBV27 | . | TRBJ2-3 | TRBD2
CASSVGDSGNTIYF | TGTGCCAGCAGCGTAGGAGACTCTGGAAACACCATATATTTT | TRBV9 | . | TRBJ1-3 | .
CASLGPSGGAGEQFF | TGTGCCAGCCTAGGGCCTAGCGGGGGGGCGGGTGAGCAGTTCTTC | TRBV25-1 | . | TRBJ2-1 | TRBD2
CASSPRLVGAKNIQYF | TGTGCCAGCAGTCCCCGACTAGTCGGGGCCAAAAACATTCAGTACTTC | TRBV9 | . | TRBJ2-4 | .
CASSLGGDFGEQYF | TGTGCCAGCAGCTTAGGCGGGGATTTCGGGGAGCAGTACTTC | TRBV7-2 | . | TRBJ2-7 | .
CASSRNEGVNTEAFF | TGCGCCAGCAGCCGTAATGAGGGGGTGAACACTGAAGCTTTCTTT | TRBV4-3 | . | TRBJ1-1 | .
CASSLDRGWGYTF | TGTGCCAGCAGTCTAGACAGGGGTTGGGGCTACACCTTC | TRBV28 | . | TRBJ1-2 | TRBD1
CASSPSGGTQYF | TGTGCCAGCAGTCCCTCCGGTGGGACCCAGTACTTC | TRBV12-3/TRBV12-4 | once | TRBJ2-5 | .
CASTTGVSGNTIYF | TGTGCCAGCACCACGGGGGTGTCTGGAAACACCATATATTTT | TRBV6-6 | . | TRBJ1-3 | .
CASSHRRTLSGGARDTQYF | TGTGCCAGCAGCCACCGTCGGACACTTAGCGGGGGGGCGCGAGATACGCAGTATTTT | TRBV7-6 | . | TRBJ2-3 | TRBD2
CASRRAGGTEAFF | TGTGCCAGCAGGAGAGCCGGGGGCACTGAAGCTTTCTTT | TRBV6-5 | . | TRBJ1-1 | .
CASSLAGDRQPQHF | TGTGCCAGCAGCTTAGCAGGGGATCGGCAGCCCCAGCATTTT | TRBV7-9 | . | TRBJ1-5 | .
CASSQGLGEGYEQYF | TGCGCCAGCAGCCAAGGATTAGGGGAGGGCTACGAGCAGTACTTC | TRBV4-3 | few | TRBJ2-7 | TRBD2
CASTLIGGRMNTEAFF | TGCGCCAGTACACTTATAGGAGGGCGAATGAACACTGAAGCTTTCTTT | TRBV5-1 | once | TRBJ1-1 | .
CAWRNDRGETEAFF | TGTGCCTGGAGGAATGACAGGGGGGAAACTGAAGCTTTCTTT | TRBV30 | . | TRBJ1-1 | TRBD1
CASSLAVGTAAGYTF | TGTGCCAGCAGCTTAGCGGTCGGGACAGCGGCCGGCTACACCTTC | TRBV13 | . | TRBJ1-2 | TRBD1
CANPHERNNEKLFF | TGTGCCAATCCCCACGAGAGAAATAATGAAAAACTGTTTTTT | TRBV11-3 | . | TRBJ1-4 | .
CASSFSDRNSPLHF | TGTGCCAGCAGCTTCAGTGACAGAAATTCACCCCTCCACTTT | TRBV7-9 | . | TRBJ1-6 | .
CASSIVASSGNTIYF | TGTGCCAGTAGTATTGTGGCCAGCTCTGGAAACACCATATATTTT | TRBV19 | . | TRBJ1-3 | .
CASSPKVQGGEKLFF | TGTGCCAGCAGCCCAAAGGTCCAGGGCGGTGAAAAACTGTTTTTT | TRBV7-8 | . | TRBJ1-4 | .
CACTKAGVDTGELFF | TGTGCCTGTACGAAGGCGGGGGTGGACACCGGGGAGCTGTTTTTT | TRBV19 | . | TRBJ2-2 | TRBD2
CASSPSYSGELFF | TGTGCCAGCAGTCCCTCCTATTCCGGGGAGCTGTTTTTT | TRBV6-5 | . | TRBJ2-2 | .
CASSEWGTGGRATEAFF | TGTGCCAGCAGTGAATGGGGGACAGGGGGCCGTGCCACTGAAGCTTTCTTT | TRBV6-1 | . | TRBJ1-1 | TRBD1
CASSLRTGAYGYTF | TGTGCCAGCAGCCTGAGGACAGGGGCCTATGGCTACACCTTC | TRBV5-8 | . | TRBJ1-2 | TRBD1
CASNRQGPNTGELFF | TGTGCCAGCAATAGACAGGGCCCGAACACCGGGGAGCTGTTTTTT | TRBV2 | . | TRBJ2-2 | TRBD1
CASSFGGQLYNEQFF | TGTGCCAGCAGTTTCGGGGGACAGCTTTACAATGAGCAGTTCTTC | TRBV28 | . | TRBJ2-1 | .
CASYRGLYEAFF | TGTGCCAGTTATAGGGGTCTCTATGAAGCTTTCTTT | TRBV19 | . | TRBJ1-1 | .
CASSREIGTNEKLFF | TGTGCCAGCAGCCGGGAGATAGGAACTAATGAAAAACTGTTTTTT | TRBV7-2 | . | TRBJ1-4 | .
CASSFSGTGYYGYTF | TGTGCCAGCAGCTTCTCCGGGACAGGATACTATGGCTACACCTTC | TRBV5-4 | . | TRBJ1-2 | TRBD1
CASSLTGVAPTDTQYF | TGCGCCAGCAGCCTTACGGGGGTAGCCCCAACAGATACGCAGTATTTT | TRBV5-1 | . | TRBJ2-3 | .
CASSYTRQYNEQFF | TGTGCCAGCAGTTATACCCGACAGTACAATGAGCAGTTCTTC | TRBV6-5 | . | TRBJ2-1 | .
CSVEDSGSTF | TGCAGCGTTGAAGATAGCGGGAGCACCTTC | TRBV29-1 | once | TRBJ1-2 | .
CASSWLAGYQETQYF | TGTGCCAGCAGTTGGCTAGCGGGGTACCAAGAGACCCAGTACTTC | TRBV6-5 | . | TRBJ2-5 | TRBD2